This T cell receptor (beta chain) was retrieved from a study of blood T cell repertoires in COVID-19 (dated by TCRdb to 2020 to 2022). Describing the broader study: The collaborator samples originated in the United States, Italy and Spain and spanned the acute and convalescent phases of COVID-19. Sample metadata almost always included a de-identified subject ID, COVID-19 status, age in years and sex. The prospective study material was composed of cDNA or gDNA derived from T cells, B-cell-depleted T cells, or PBMCs. Subjects who had been exposed to COVID-19, were actively infected with it, or had recovered from it provided the deeply sampled blood TCRbeta repertoires that made up the dataset. The repertoires were made available in a free public database intended to serve as a resource for research on the immune response to SARS-CoV-2. Where available, HLA class I and class II types were taken from metadata supplied by the sample provider and were not determined by assay-based typing. The samples were drawn from two sources: the first 160 participants of the ongoing ImmuneRACE study, and fewer than 1,500 subjects contributed by 6 global collaborators. Overall study outcomes, separate from this receptor: The quantity of clinical and demographic metadata differed by source and by participant and was supplied without curation.

Note on this clone: No cognate antigen has been identified for it. No per-base quality is available; no much larger clone lies one base away.

Whole blood was collected in K2EDTA tubes by collaborating institutions according to the institutions' own protocols. Collaborator samples were shipped for TCRbeta analysis as frozen whole blood, isolated PBMCs, or DNA extracted from either sample type. TCRbeta CDR3 regions were amplified from genomic DNA using the immunoSEQ Assay, a bias-controlled multiplex PCR. Per the source publication's procedure: Within the assay, amplification of reference gene primers was used to estimate how many nucleated cells each sample contained. To quantify the absolute abundance of each unique TCRbeta CDR3 rearrangement, sequence reads were collapsed and filtered. For each sample, productive Simpson clonality was calculated by taking the square root of Simpson's diversity index across productive rearrangements. The immuneACCESS repertoire file appears here via TCRdb, limited to in-frame rearrangements. These files lack a portion of the clones; in checked studies, under half of the deficit traces to unresolved V genes, and the cause of the others is not known. V, J and clone size reflect that table, while D and trimming were determined from the DNA. The sample table contains over 100,000 clones; only one count was recorded for almost 70% of them. The top ten clones comprise under 2.5% of the sample.

For CDR1 and CDR2, the germline V gene (reference sequence) lists PRHDT and FYEKMQ. Inclusive of the bounding cysteine and phenylalanine, the CDR3 is 15 residues long. Left in the record is the CDR3 DNA by itself, 45 bases read in frame from the first base. From V the trimming removes 5 bases and from J it removes 12 bases, while the gene matches leave 14 bases of the junction unaccounted for. Sequencing input: peripheral blood. This TCR was sampled from a woman in her 70s with acute or convalescent COVID-19. This chain joins TRBV13 to TRBJ2-5, with TRBD1 identical over 11 junction bases. The CDR3: CASSPRTGGPEPEYF. The nucleotide sequence reads TGTGCCAGCAGCCCAAGGACAGGGGGCCCCGAGCCTGAGTACTTC.